These T cell receptor beta chains were read from a single sample in a study of human T cells and chemical hapten exposure. One entry per CDR3 protein results from TCRdb running MiXCR on the RACE reads. This sample yields about 89,000 distinct CDR3 sequences, of which about 10% are seen a single time; about 2% belongs to the top ten. Here the sequenced sample was whole blood, taken in connection with sensitization to the hapten diphenylcyclopropenone (DPC). These receptors all come from a man aged 35 to 55 with alopecia areata. Some clones in this sample may be carry-over from other donors' samples. Each CDR3 is given with its conserved first and last residue. The order of the fields is clone size, V gene, J gene, D gene, CDR3 protein, CDR3 DNA. D genes are given only for firm matches. A clone size is listed for some rows: how often the clone was seen (once, few, many), or a class if it is expanded.

-	TRBV20-1	TRBJ1-5	-	CSARASNQPQHF	TGCAGTGCTAGGGCGTCCAATCAGCCCCAGCATTTT
-	TRBV5-1	TRBJ2-2	-	CAIRPDPNTGELFF	TGCGCCATCCGACCGGACCCGAACACCGGGGAGCTGTTTTTT
-	TRBV18	TRBJ2-1	-	CASSPAGRPYNEQFF	TGTGCCAGCTCACCAGCCGGTCGCCCCTACAATGAGCAGTTCTTC
few	TRBV24-1	TRBJ2-5	-	CATSDLETQYF	TGTGCCACCAGTGATTTGGAGACCCAGTACTTC
once	TRBV7-9	TRBJ2-1	-	CASSMISYNEQFF	TGTGCCAGCAGCATGATCTCCTACAATGAGCAGTTCTTC
-	TRBV12-3/TRBV12-4	TRBJ2-4	-	CASSPRTQNIQYF	TGTGCCAGCAGCCCGAGGACTCAAAACATTCAGTACTTC
-	TRBV6-6	TRBJ2-3	-	CASSPLMATQYF	TGTGCCAGCAGCCCCCTTATGGCTACGCAGTATTTT
-	TRBV18	TRBJ2-4	TRBD2	CASSFEGLAENIQYF	TGTGCCAGCTCATTTGAGGGGCTAGCGGAAAACATTCAGTACTTC
many	TRBV6-5	TRBJ1-2	-	CASSEGYSYGYTF	TGTGCCAGCAGTGAGGGTTACAGTTATGGCTACACCTTC
-	TRBV20-1	TRBJ2-7	TRBD1	CSAAQGAVEQYF	TGCAGTGCGGCACAGGGGGCTGTCGAGCAGTACTTC
-	TRBV24-1	TRBJ2-1	-	CATSDGYYNEQFF	TGTGCCACCAGTGATGGCTACTACAATGAGCAGTTCTTC
-	TRBV24-1	TRBJ2-1	TRBD2	CATSDTSGKSSYNEQFF	TGTGCCACCAGTGATACTAGCGGTAAGAGCTCCTACAATGAGCAGTTCTTC
few	TRBV14	TRBJ1-6	-	CASSHPVVGGASPLHF	TGTGCCAGCAGCCACCCCGTTGTCGGGGGTGCGTCACCCCTCCACTTT
-	TRBV5-1	TRBJ2-1	TRBD1	CASSLETGGTYNEQFF	TGCGCCAGCAGCTTGGAAACAGGGGGGACCTACAATGAGCAGTTCTTC
-	TRBV6-6	TRBJ2-3	TRBD2	CASSYSGLAGQTDTQYF	TGTGCCAGCAGTTATTCGGGACTAGCGGGGCAGACAGATACGCAGTATTTT
many	TRBV6-5	TRBJ1-1	TRBD1	CASSWGQGAFTEAFF	TGTGCCAGCAGTTGGGGACAGGGGGCCTTTACTGAAGCTTTCTTT
-	TRBV6-6	TRBJ2-1	TRBD2	CASRDRAGGPNEQFF	TGTGCCAGCAGAGACCGAGCGGGAGGGCCCAATGAGCAGTTCTTC
many	TRBV6-5	TRBJ1-1	-	CASSYSNGMVNTEAFF	TGTGCCAGCAGTTACTCGAACGGCATGGTAAACACTGAAGCTTTCTTT
-	TRBV12-3/TRBV12-4	TRBJ2-5	-	CASSLAPGLYNQETQYF	TGTGCCAGCAGTTTAGCGCCGGGACTCTATAACCAAGAGACCCAGTACTTC
few	TRBV6-6	TRBJ2-7	TRBD2	CASSYSNLLAGVHEQYF	TGTGCCAGCAGTTACTCGAACCTACTGGCGGGAGTCCACGAGCAGTACTTC
-	TRBV5-1	TRBJ2-5	TRBD2	CASSLPSGRQETQYF	TGCGCCAGCAGCCTCCCTAGCGGGAGGCAGGAGACCCAGTACTTC
many	TRBV20-1	TRBJ2-3	-	CSANDVRPDTQYF	TGCAGTGCCAATGACGTCCGGCCAGATACGCAGTATTTT
-	TRBV24-1	TRBJ1-2	TRBD1	CATSSSGTGFRYGYTF	TGTGCCACCAGCTCATCCGGGACAGGGTTTCGCTATGGCTACACCTTC
many	TRBV6-1	TRBJ2-3	-	CASSEGGQGTQYF	TGTGCCAGCAGTGAAGGCGGGCAAGGTACGCAGTATTTT